This is a list of T cell receptor beta chains from one sample in a study of blood T cell repertoires in COVID-19. The repertoire was sequenced with immunoSEQ multiplex PCR; TCRdb's copy has only in-frame clones and lacks some. The sample records approximately 390,000 clones, 87% being singletons. Sequencing was done on a sample of PBMCs or T cells enriched from blood (not recorded which). The origin of the receptors is a woman aged 50 to 65 who had recovered from COVID-19. CDR3s include the opening cysteine and the closing phenylalanine or tryptophan. The order of the fields is J gene, D gene, clone size, V gene, CDR3 protein, CDR3 DNA. The D gene is left open where the match is weak. Part of the rows lack a size; the others show once, few, many or a class for expanded clones.

j_call: TRBJ2-7; d_call: TRBD1; clone_size: .; v_call: TRBV10-1; cdr3_aa: CASSEFPGQGYYEQYF; cdr3_nt: TGCGCCAGCAGTGAGTTTCCGGGACAGGGTTATTACGAGCAGTACTTC
j_call: TRBJ1-5; d_call: .; clone_size: .; v_call: TRBV7-8; cdr3_aa: CASSYQGGGNQPQHF; cdr3_nt: TGTGCCAGCAGCTACCAGGGTGGAGGCAATCAGCCCCAGCATTTT
j_call: TRBJ1-5; d_call: .; clone_size: .; v_call: TRBV27; cdr3_aa: CASSSTQIYSNQPQHF; cdr3_nt: TGTGCCAGCAGTTCAACCCAAATCTATAGCAATCAGCCCCAGCATTTT
j_call: TRBJ2-3; d_call: TRBD1; clone_size: .; v_call: TRBV24-1; cdr3_aa: CATSKTGGSTDTQYF; cdr3_nt: TGTGCCACCAGTAAGACAGGGGGTAGCACAGATACGCAGTATTTT
j_call: TRBJ1-1; d_call: TRBD1; clone_size: .; v_call: TRBV7-2; cdr3_aa: CASSPTGVDTEAFF; cdr3_nt: TGTGCCAGCAGCCCTACAGGGGTAGACACTGAAGCTTTCTTT
j_call: TRBJ1-1; d_call: .; clone_size: .; v_call: TRBV5-6; cdr3_aa: CASSLASGQGFFTEAFF; cdr3_nt: TGTGCCAGCAGCTTGGCTTCCGGTCAGGGGTTCTTCACTGAAGCTTTCTTT
j_call: TRBJ1-2; d_call: TRBD1; clone_size: .; v_call: TRBV5-1; cdr3_aa: CASSLAGQGKNYGYTF; cdr3_nt: TGCGCCAGCAGCTTAGCTGGACAGGGGAAAAACTATGGCTACACCTTC
j_call: TRBJ1-2; d_call: TRBD1; clone_size: .; v_call: TRBV2; cdr3_aa: CASTPDRSNYGYTF; cdr3_nt: TGTGCCAGCACCCCGGACAGGTCGAACTATGGCTACACCTTC
j_call: TRBJ1-1; d_call: TRBD1; clone_size: .; v_call: TRBV7-9; cdr3_aa: CASSLGQGSSGDF; cdr3_nt: TGTGCCAGCAGCTTGGGACAGGGGTCCTCAGGAGACTTT
j_call: TRBJ1-1; d_call: .; clone_size: .; v_call: TRBV2; cdr3_aa: CASVGHSKGEAFF; cdr3_nt: TGTGCCAGCGTTGGACATTCTAAGGGTGAAGCTTTCTTT
j_call: TRBJ2-7; d_call: TRBD2; clone_size: .; v_call: TRBV27; cdr3_aa: CASKREGQYEQYF; cdr3_nt: TGTGCCAGCAAACGGGAGGGGCAATACGAGCAGTACTTC
j_call: TRBJ1-1; d_call: TRBD1; clone_size: .; v_call: TRBV6-2/TRBV6-3; cdr3_aa: CASSYGGTGNTEAFF; cdr3_nt: TGTGCCAGCAGTTACGGCGGGACAGGGAACACTGAAGCTTTCTTT
j_call: TRBJ2-2; d_call: TRBD1; clone_size: once; v_call: TRBV18; cdr3_aa: CASSSDRAGELFF; cdr3_nt: TGTGCCAGCTCATCAGACAGGGCCGGGGAGCTGTTTTTT
j_call: TRBJ1-1; d_call: .; clone_size: .; v_call: TRBV28; cdr3_aa: CASSFLTGDEAFF; cdr3_nt: TGTGCCAGCAGTTTTTTGACGGGAGATGAAGCTTTCTTT
j_call: TRBJ2-7; d_call: TRBD1; clone_size: .; v_call: TRBV7-2; cdr3_aa: CASRGTGGFYEQYF; cdr3_nt: TGTGCCAGCAGAGGGACAGGGGGCTTTTACGAGCAGTACTTC
j_call: TRBJ1-6; d_call: .; clone_size: few; v_call: TRBV7-2; cdr3_aa: CASSGSSPLHF; cdr3_nt: TGTGCCAGCAGCGGGAGTTCACCCCTCCACTTT